This TCR beta chain was obtained from a study of cytomegalovirus exposure and HLA in healthy donors. This CDR3 comprises 15 residues. The J segment lost 4 bases and the V segment lost 1 base, leaving 4 bases of the junction unmatched. CDR1 SGHKS and CDR2 YYEKEE come from the germline V gene (reference sequence). Study-wide points: Among the most significant clusters, several appeared linked to common viral pathogens in a later analysis. Looking again later, the authors saw that most CMV-associated TCR beta chains seemed HLA-restricted.

Use of 60 Vbeta and 13 Jbeta primers characterized the PCR. Clones were sequenced by immunoSEQ multiplex PCR, and TCRdb holds only the in-frame ones, with some missing. The sample contains about 270,000 clones, 86% of which appear only once. This clone was counted once. Its antigen is as yet unknown. The chain links TRBV5-5 to TRBJ2-7; TRBD2 matches at 11 bases. The sequenced material came from PBMCs. This receptor was obtained from a man aged 40-49 years in good health and CMV-seropositive. This chain's CDR3 is CASSLSSSGGYEQYF. The CDR3 DNA reads TGTGCCAGCAGCTTGTCTTCTAGCGGGGGGTACGAGCAGTACTTC.